This entry is about one TCR beta chain. This sample is part of a study of blood T cell repertoires in COVID-19. The CDR3 contains 14 residues. V lost 5 bases and J 3 bases, leaving 13 bases between the germline ends. CDR1 and CDR2 (germline): SNHLY, FYNNEI. Original data processing: Reference gene primer amplification gave estimated nucleated cell counts. The protocol was immunoSEQ multiplex PCR, while the TCRdb copy is restricted to in-frame clones and leaves out a portion. V, J and clone size reflect that table, while D and trimming were determined from the DNA. This repertoire shows almost 65,000 clones, approximately 88% found once; its top ten account for approximately 45%.

The receptor comes from an older woman with COVID-19, enrolled during active disease. The chain recombines TRBV2 with TRBJ1-2, with D perhaps TRBD1 (5 bases). Sequenced input: peripheral blood. The CDR3 sequence is CASSPTGGHYGYTF. DNA of the CDR3: TGTGCCAGCAGTCCCACGGGGGGTCACTATGGCTACACCTTC.